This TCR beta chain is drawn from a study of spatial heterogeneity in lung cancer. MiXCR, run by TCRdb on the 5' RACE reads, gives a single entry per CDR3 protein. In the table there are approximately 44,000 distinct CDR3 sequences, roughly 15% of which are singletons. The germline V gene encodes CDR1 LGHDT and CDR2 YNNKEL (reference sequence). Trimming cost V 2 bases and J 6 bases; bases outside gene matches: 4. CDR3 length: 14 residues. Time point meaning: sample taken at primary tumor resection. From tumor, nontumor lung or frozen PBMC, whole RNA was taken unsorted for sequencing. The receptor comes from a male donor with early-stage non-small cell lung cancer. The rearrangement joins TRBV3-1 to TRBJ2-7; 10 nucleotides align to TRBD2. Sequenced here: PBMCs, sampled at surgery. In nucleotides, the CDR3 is TGTGCCAGCAGCCAATTCACTAGCGGGACCGAGCAGTACTTC. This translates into CASSQFTSGTEQYF.